A selection of T cell receptor beta chains follows, all from one sample in a study of blood T cell repertoires in COVID-19. Libraries were prepared by immunoSEQ multiplex PCR; TCRdb keeps only in-frame clonotypes and omits some of them. The table shows roughly 90,000 clones, with 75% to 90% occurring only once. The sequenced sample was peripheral blood. These receptors all stem from a woman in her 70s with acute or convalescent COVID-19. Each CDR3 is given with its conserved first and last residue. Each record gives: CDR3 DNA, CDR3 protein, D gene, clone size, J gene, V gene. A D gene is named only where the DNA matches it firmly. Not every row has a clone size; where given, it reads once, few, many or a size class.

cdr3_nt: TGTGCCAGCAGCCAAGGGCTAGCGGGAGGCTCAAACACCGGGGAGCTGTTTTTT; cdr3_aa: CASSQGLAGGSNTGELFF; d_call: TRBD2; clone_size: .; j_call: TRBJ2-2; v_call: TRBV3-1/TRBV3-2
cdr3_nt: TGTGCCAGCTCACCGTTAGGGGAGGGCTACGAGCAGTACTTC; cdr3_aa: CASSPLGEGYEQYF; d_call: TRBD2; clone_size: .; j_call: TRBJ2-7; v_call: TRBV18
cdr3_nt: TGTGCCAGCAGTCTATTAACCGGGGGGGCTGAAGCTTTCTTT; cdr3_aa: CASSLLTGGAEAFF; d_call: .; clone_size: once; j_call: TRBJ1-1; v_call: TRBV28
cdr3_nt: TGTGCCAGCAGCTTCCTAGCGGATACGAACACCGGGGAGCTGTTTTTT; cdr3_aa: CASSFLADTNTGELFF; d_call: TRBD2; clone_size: few; j_call: TRBJ2-2; v_call: TRBV11-3
cdr3_nt: TGTGCCAGCAGTTTCACCTACAATGAGCAGTTCTTC; cdr3_aa: CASSFTYNEQFF; d_call: .; clone_size: .; j_call: TRBJ2-1; v_call: TRBV6-6
cdr3_nt: TGTGCCAGCTACCTCAGGGGAGGGCCGGGTGAGCAGTTCTTC; cdr3_aa: CASYLRGGPGEQFF; d_call: .; clone_size: .; j_call: TRBJ2-1; v_call: TRBV27
cdr3_nt: TGTGCCAGCAGCTTGGTGGGACTTACCTACAATGAGCAGTTCTTC; cdr3_aa: CASSLVGLTYNEQFF; d_call: .; clone_size: .; j_call: TRBJ2-1; v_call: TRBV5-4
cdr3_nt: TGTGCCAGCGCTTTAGGGGGGGGACCGAACACTGAAGCTTTCTTT; cdr3_aa: CASALGGGPNTEAFF; d_call: .; clone_size: .; j_call: TRBJ1-1; v_call: TRBV28
cdr3_nt: TGTGCCAGCTCACCAGTGTCCCGGGGGGGAGGTAACAATGAGCAGTTCTTC; cdr3_aa: CASSPVSRGGGNNEQFF; d_call: TRBD2; clone_size: .; j_call: TRBJ2-1; v_call: TRBV18
cdr3_nt: TGTGCCAGCAGCTTAGACCGACAGACTTACAATGAGCAGTTCTTC; cdr3_aa: CASSLDRQTYNEQFF; d_call: .; clone_size: .; j_call: TRBJ2-1; v_call: TRBV7-2
cdr3_nt: TGTGCCAGCAGCTTACAGGGCGGGGGAGCTGAAGCTTTCTTT; cdr3_aa: CASSLQGGGAEAFF; d_call: .; clone_size: .; j_call: TRBJ1-1; v_call: TRBV5-5
cdr3_nt: TGTGCCAGCAGCGACAGGGGGCCTGGAAACACCATATATTTT; cdr3_aa: CASSDRGPGNTIYF; d_call: TRBD1; clone_size: .; j_call: TRBJ1-3; v_call: TRBV5-4
cdr3_nt: TGCGCCAGCAGCTTGGCTAGCGGGGGGAGGAATGAGCAGTTCTTC; cdr3_aa: CASSLASGGRNEQFF; d_call: TRBD2; clone_size: .; j_call: TRBJ2-1; v_call: TRBV5-1
cdr3_nt: TGCGCCAGCAGCCAAGATCGGAGGGCAGGGAACACTGAAGCTTTCTTT; cdr3_aa: CASSQDRRAGNTEAFF; d_call: .; clone_size: .; j_call: TRBJ1-1; v_call: TRBV4-1
cdr3_nt: TGTGCCAGCAGCTTAGGGACAGGGTACACTGAAGCTTTCTTT; cdr3_aa: CASSLGTGYTEAFF; d_call: TRBD1; clone_size: once; j_call: TRBJ1-1; v_call: TRBV7-9
cdr3_nt: TGTGCCAGCAGGCTAGCGGGAATGGCCAATGAGCAGTTCTTC; cdr3_aa: CASRLAGMANEQFF; d_call: TRBD2; clone_size: few; j_call: TRBJ2-1; v_call: TRBV27
cdr3_nt: TGTGCCATCAGTGAGCTACAGGGCTACGAGCAGTACTTC; cdr3_aa: CAISELQGYEQYF; d_call: .; clone_size: .; j_call: TRBJ2-7; v_call: TRBV10-3